The 11 T cell receptor beta chains presented below share a single source sample, sequenced in a study of shared clonotypes between healthy human individuals. The protocol was immunoSEQ multiplex PCR, while the TCRdb copy is restricted to in-frame clones and leaves out a portion. Of about 490,000 clones listed, 65% to 80% are singletons. Material for sequencing was PBMCs. These TCRs come from a woman aged 40-49 years in good health. Some clones in this sample may be carry-over from other donors' samples.

This clone was counted at least ten times. J is TRBJ2-7 and V is TRBV28; 10 bases fit TRBD1. This CDR3 has 14 amino acids. J lost 7 bases, V lost 4 bases, and 7 bases had no gene match. Germline V CDR1 and CDR2: MDHEN, SYDVKM. The CDR3 DNA follows: TGTGCCAGCAGTTGGGGGACAGGGGCGCGAGAGCAGTACTTC. This sequence encodes CASSWGTGAREQYF.

This clone appeared a single time. J is TRBJ2-2 and V is TRBV11-3; 8 bases fit TRBD1. The CDR3 contains 15 residues. Per the germline V gene, CDR1 is SGHNT and CDR2 is YENEEA. Trimming removed 5 bases from V and 3 bases from J; junction bases left unmatched: 5. The CDR3 DNA sequence: TGTGCCAGCAGCGTAGGGACAGGAGACACCGGGGAGCTGTTTTTT. This encodes CASSVGTGDTGELFF. Together with reference TRBV11-3 and TRBJ2-2, the CDR3 gives the full variable domain: EAGVVQSPRYKIIEKKQPVAFWCNPISGHNTLYWYLQNLGQGPELLIRYENEEAVDDSQLPKDRFSAERLKGVDSTLKIQPAELGDSAVYLCASSVGTGDTGELFFGEGSRLTVL.

This clone showed up just a few times. The V call is TRBV4-3, the J call TRBJ1-1; no reliable D call. Germline CDR1 is LGHNA and CDR2 is YSLEER. The germline V and J ends were trimmed by 1 base and 4 bases, with 16 bases remaining between them. The CDR3 length is 16 residues. The CDR3 loop reads CASSQGKIGRGTEAFF. For the CDR3, the DNA is TGCGCCAGCAGCCAAGGAAAGATCGGACGGGGCACTGAAGCTTTCTTT.

This chain uses TRBV7-9 with TRBJ2-7; no clear D. The CDR3 runs 12 residues. Germline V gene lookup returns CDR1 SEHNR and CDR2 FQNEAQ (reference sequence). V was clipped by 5 bases and J by 8 bases, with 13 bases between them. The CDR3, as DNA: TGTGCCAGCAGCACGAGTCCAGGCCAGCAGTACTTC. This codes for CASSTSPGQQYF.

The V and J genes are TRBV7-3 and TRBJ2-2; 10 nucleotides agree with TRBD2. The CDR3 covers 15 residues. After removal of 1 base from V and 5 bases from J, the junction contained 1 base not matched to a gene. The germline V gene has CDR1 SGHTA and CDR2 FQGTGA. CDR3: CASSLRTSGTGELFF. Here the CDR3 DNA reads TGTGCCAGCAGCTTAAGGACTAGCGGAACCGGGGAGCTGTTTTTT.

The chain has TRBV2 and TRBJ2-3; D unclear. CDR1 is SNHLY, CDR2 FYNNEI, per germline. Trimming took 3 bases from V and 2 from J, leaving 15 bases between them. CDR3 size: 16 residues. The CDR3 coding sequence is TGTGCCAGCAGTGATAACTCCAGGCCCCCCACAGATACGCAGTATTTT. Its translation is CASSDNSRPPTDTQYF.

The chain joins TRBV7-9 to TRBJ2-5; a possible D gene is TRBD2 (5 bases). V was shortened by 2 bases and J by 2 bases, with 21 bases between the two germline ends. CDR3 size: 18 residues. Germline V gene sequence: CDR1 SEHNR, CDR2 FQNEAQ (reference sequence). The CDR3 nucleotides are TGTGCCAGCAGCTTACTCCTGACCATCGACCAGCGGCAAGAGACCCAGTACTTC. It translates to CASSLLLTIDQRQETQYF.

The chain employs TRBV6-1 and TRBJ2-5; 8 bases map to TRBD1. V shed 6 bases and J 5 bases; nucleotides not matched to a gene: 8. The CDR3 runs to 14 residues. In germline, CDR1 is MNHNS, CDR2 SASEGT. The CDR3 coding sequence is TGTGCCAGCAGAGGGACAGGCGGAATGGAGACCCAGTACTTC. The encoded protein is CASRGTGGMETQYF.

The chain recombines TRBV28 with TRBJ2-1; 7 bases align to TRBD1. V trimming: 5 bases; J trimming: 0 bases; junction bases outside the gene matches: 7. The CDR3 is 16 residues long. The germline V gene encodes CDR1 MDHEN and CDR2 SYDVKM. CDR3 residues: CASSPFRGNSYNEQFF. DNA for the CDR3: TGTGCCAGCAGTCCCTTCAGGGGGAACTCCTACAATGAGCAGTTCTTC.

The rearrangement links TRBV29-1 to TRBJ1-2; TRBD1 agrees at 9 bases. Unmatched junction bases numbered 7, after V lost 6 bases and J lost 2 bases. This CDR3 is 14 amino acids long. The germline CDR1 and CDR2 sequences are SQVTM and ANQGSEA. The CDR3 reads CSVPGQGANYGYTF. The CDR3 nucleotides are TGCAGCGTCCCGGGACAGGGTGCCAACTATGGCTACACCTTC.

This clone was found a few times. V is TRBV5-5 and J is TRBJ2-5; possible D gene TRBD2, 6 bases. Germline V gene data show CDR1 as SGHKS and CDR2 as YYEKEE (reference sequence). This CDR3 spans 15 amino acids. V lost 0 bases and J 6 bases, leaving 15 bases between the germline ends. The CDR3 spells CASSLVAGWVQTQYF. The DNA of the CDR3 is TGTGCCAGCAGCTTGGTCGCGGGATGGGTGCAGACCCAGTACTTC. Variable domain in full (rest from reference TRBV5-5 and TRBJ2-5): DAGVTQSPTHLIKTRGQQVTLRCSPISGHKSVSWYQQVLGQGPQFIFQYYEKEERGRGNFPDRFSARQFPNYSSELNVNALLLGDSALYLCASSLVAGWVQTQYFGPGTRLLVL.